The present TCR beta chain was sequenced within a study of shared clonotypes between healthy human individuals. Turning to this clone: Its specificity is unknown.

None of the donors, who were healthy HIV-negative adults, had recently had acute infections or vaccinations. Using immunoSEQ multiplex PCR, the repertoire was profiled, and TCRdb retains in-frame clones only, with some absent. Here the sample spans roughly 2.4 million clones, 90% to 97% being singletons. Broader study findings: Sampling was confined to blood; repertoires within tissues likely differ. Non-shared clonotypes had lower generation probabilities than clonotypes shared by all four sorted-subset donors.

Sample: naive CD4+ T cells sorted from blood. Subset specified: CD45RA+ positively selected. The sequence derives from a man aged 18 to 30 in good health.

CDR3 DNA: TGTGCCAGCAGTGAAGCGGGGACTTTCAGCTCCTATAATTCACCCCTCCACTTT. It yields the protein CASSEAGTFSSYNSPLHF. J is TRBJ1-6 and V is TRBV2, with D perhaps TRBD1 (5 bases). Deletions cut 0 bases from V and 0 bases from J, with 12 bases between. This CDR3 spans 18 amino acids. From germline, CDR1 is SNHLY and CDR2 FYNNEI.